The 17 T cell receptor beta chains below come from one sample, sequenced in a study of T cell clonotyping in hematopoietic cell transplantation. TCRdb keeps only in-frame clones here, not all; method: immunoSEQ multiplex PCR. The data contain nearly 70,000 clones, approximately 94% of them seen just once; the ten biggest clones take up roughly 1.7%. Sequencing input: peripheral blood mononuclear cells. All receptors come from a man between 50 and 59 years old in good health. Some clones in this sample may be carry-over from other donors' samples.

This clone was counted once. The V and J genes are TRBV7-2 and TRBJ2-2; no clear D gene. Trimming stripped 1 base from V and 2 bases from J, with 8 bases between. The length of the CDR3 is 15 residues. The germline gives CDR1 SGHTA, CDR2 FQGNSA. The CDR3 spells CASSLGAVNTGELFF. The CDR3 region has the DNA TGTGCCAGCAGCTTAGGCGCGGTAAACACCGGGGAGCTGTTTTTT.

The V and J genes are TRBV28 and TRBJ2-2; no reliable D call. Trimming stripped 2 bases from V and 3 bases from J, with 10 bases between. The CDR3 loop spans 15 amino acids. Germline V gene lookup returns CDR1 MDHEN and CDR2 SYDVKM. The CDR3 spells CASSLGVIHTGELFF. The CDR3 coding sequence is TGTGCCAGCAGTTTAGGTGTAATTCACACCGGGGAGCTGTTTTTT. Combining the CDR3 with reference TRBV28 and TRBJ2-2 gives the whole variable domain DVKVTQSSRYLVKRTGEKVFLECVQDMDHENMFWYRQDPGLGLRLIYFSYDVKMKEKGDIPEGYSVSREKKERFSLILESASTNQTSMYLCASSLGVIHTGELFFGEGSRLTVL.

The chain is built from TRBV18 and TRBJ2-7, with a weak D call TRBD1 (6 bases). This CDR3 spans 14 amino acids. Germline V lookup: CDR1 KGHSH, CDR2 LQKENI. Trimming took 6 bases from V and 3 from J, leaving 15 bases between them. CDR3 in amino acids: CASSPRDTLYEQYF. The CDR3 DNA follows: TGTGCCAGCTCCCCCCGGGACACCCTCTACGAGCAGTACTTC.

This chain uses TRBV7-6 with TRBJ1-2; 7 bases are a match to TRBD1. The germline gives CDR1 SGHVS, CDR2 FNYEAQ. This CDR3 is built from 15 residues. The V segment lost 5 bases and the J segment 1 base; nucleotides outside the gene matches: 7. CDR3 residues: CASSPQGPFNYGYTF. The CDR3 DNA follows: TGTGCCAGCAGCCCACAGGGGCCATTTAACTATGGCTACACCTTC. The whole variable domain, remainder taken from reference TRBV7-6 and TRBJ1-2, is GAGVSQSPRYKVTKRGQDVALRCDPISGHVSLYWYRQALGQGPEFLTYFNYEAQQDKSGLPNDRFSAERPEGSISTLTIQRTEQRDSAMYRCASSPQGPFNYGYTFGSGTRLTVV.

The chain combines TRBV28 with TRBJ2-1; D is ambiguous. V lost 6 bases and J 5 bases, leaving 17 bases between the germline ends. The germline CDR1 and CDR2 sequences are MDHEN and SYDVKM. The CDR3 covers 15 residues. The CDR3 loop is CASRTTLTVNNEQFF. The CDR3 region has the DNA TGTGCCAGCAGGACGACACTCACGGTAAACAATGAGCAGTTCTTC.

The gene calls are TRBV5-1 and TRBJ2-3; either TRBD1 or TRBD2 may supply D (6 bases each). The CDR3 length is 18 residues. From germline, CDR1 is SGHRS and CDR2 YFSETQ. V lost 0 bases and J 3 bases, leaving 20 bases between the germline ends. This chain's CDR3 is CASSLEGTTNGGTDTQYF. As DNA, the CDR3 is TGCGCCAGCAGCTTGGAGGGGACAACAAACGGAGGGACAGATACGCAGTATTTT.

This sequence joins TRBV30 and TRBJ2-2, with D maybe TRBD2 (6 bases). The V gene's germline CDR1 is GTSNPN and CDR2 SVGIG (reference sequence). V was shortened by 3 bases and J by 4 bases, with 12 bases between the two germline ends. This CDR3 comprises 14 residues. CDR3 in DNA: TGTGCCTGGAGCTCACTAGCCCCCACCGGGGAGCTGTTTTTT. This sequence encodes CAWSSLAPTGELFF.

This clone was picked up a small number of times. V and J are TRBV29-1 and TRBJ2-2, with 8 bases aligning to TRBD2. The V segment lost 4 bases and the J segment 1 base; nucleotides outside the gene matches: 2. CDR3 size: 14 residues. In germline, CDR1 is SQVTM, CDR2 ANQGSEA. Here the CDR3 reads CSVGTSQNTGELFF. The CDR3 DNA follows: TGCAGCGTTGGGACTAGCCAGAACACCGGGGAGCTGTTTTTT.

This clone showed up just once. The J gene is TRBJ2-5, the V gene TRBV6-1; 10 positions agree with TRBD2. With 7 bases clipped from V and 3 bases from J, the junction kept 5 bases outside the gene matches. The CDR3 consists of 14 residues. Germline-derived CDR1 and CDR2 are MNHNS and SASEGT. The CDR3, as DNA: TGTGCCAGCACTCGGACTAGCGGAGAAGAGACCCAGTACTTC. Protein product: CASTRTSGEETQYF.

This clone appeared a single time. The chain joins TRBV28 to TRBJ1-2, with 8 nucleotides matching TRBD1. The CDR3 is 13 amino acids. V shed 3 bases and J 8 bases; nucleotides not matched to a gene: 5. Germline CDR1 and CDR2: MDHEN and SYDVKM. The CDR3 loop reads CASSFQGAQGYTF. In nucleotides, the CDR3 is TGTGCCAGCAGTTTTCAGGGGGCGCAGGGCTACACCTTC.

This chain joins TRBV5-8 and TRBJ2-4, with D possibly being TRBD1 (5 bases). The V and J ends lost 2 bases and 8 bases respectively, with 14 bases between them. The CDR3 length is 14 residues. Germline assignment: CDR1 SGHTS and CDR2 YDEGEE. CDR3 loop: CASSLQQDSDIQYF. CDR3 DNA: TGTGCCAGCAGCTTACAACAGGATTCGGACATTCAGTACTTC.

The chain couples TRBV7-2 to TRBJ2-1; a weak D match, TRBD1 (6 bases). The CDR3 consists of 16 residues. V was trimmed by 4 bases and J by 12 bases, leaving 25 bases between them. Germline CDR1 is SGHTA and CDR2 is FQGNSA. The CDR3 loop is CASSSRPGQTSRGQFF. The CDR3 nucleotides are TGTGCCAGCAGCTCCAGACCGGGACAAACTTCACGGGGGCAGTTCTTC.

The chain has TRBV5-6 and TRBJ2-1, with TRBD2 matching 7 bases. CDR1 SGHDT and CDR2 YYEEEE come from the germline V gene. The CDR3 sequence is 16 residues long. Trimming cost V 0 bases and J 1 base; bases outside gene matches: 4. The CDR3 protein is CASSLVVGGSYNEQFF. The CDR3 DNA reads TGTGCCAGCAGCTTGGTGGTGGGGGGGTCCTACAATGAGCAGTTCTTC.

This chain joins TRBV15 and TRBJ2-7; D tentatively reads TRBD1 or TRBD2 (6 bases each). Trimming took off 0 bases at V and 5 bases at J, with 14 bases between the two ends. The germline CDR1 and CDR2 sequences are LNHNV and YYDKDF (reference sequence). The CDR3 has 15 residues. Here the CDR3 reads CATSREKGGLDEQYF. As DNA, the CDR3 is TGTGCCACCAGCAGAGAAAAAGGGGGGCTTGACGAGCAGTACTTC. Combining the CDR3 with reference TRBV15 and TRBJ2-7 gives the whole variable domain DAMVIQNPRYQVTQFGKPVTLSCSQTLNHNVMYWYQQKSSQAPKLLFHYYDKDFNNEADTPDNFQSRRPNTSFCFLDIRSPGLGDTAMYLCATSREKGGLDEQYFGPGTRLTVT.

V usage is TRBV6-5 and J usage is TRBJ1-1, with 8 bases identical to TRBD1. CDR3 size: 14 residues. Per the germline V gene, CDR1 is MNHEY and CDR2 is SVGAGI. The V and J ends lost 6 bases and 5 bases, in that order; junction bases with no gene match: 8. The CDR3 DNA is TGTGCCAGCAGCTTTGGACAGGGAGAGACTGAAGCTTTCTTT. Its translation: CASSFGQGETEAFF.

This CDR3 is CASSLVIYEQYF. DNA for the CDR3: TGTGCCAGCAGCTTAGTCATCTACGAGCAGTACTTC. The V call is TRBV7-9, the J call TRBJ2-7, with D unresolved. The CDR3 length is 12 residues. V lost 1 base to trimming and J lost 3 bases, with 4 bases between them. CDR1 and CDR2 (germline): SEHNR, FQNEAQ (reference sequence). Full variable domain (missing parts from reference TRBV7-9 and TRBJ2-7): DTGVSQNPRHKITKRGQNVTFRCDPISEHNRLYWYRQTLGQGPEFLTYFQNEAQLEKSRLLSDRFSAERPKGSFSTLEIQRTEQGDSAMYLCASSLVIYEQYFGPGTRLTVT.

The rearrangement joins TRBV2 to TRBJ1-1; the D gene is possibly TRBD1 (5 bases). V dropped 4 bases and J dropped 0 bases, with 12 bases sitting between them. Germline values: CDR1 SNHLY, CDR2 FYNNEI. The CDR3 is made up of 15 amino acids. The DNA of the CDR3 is TGTGCCAGCAGTGTTGACAGTCCCATGAACACTGAAGCTTTCTTT. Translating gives CASSVDSPMNTEAFF.